This T cell receptor (beta chain) comes out of a study of T cells in Graves' hyperthyroidism and ophthalmopathy. Study outcomes and limitations: It was a median 6.5 months before onset that the model predicted ophthalmopathy. Researchers found most expanded thyroid clonotypes above 0.001 in blood as well.

There are many counts of this clonotype. The antigen is unknown. Diagnosis relied on clinical symptoms, serum thyroxine and TRAb, thyroid ultrasound and orbital computed tomography. Germline V gene lookup returns CDR1 SQVTM and CDR2 ANQGSEA. The CDR3 totals 16 residues. Trimming removed 5 bases from V and 6 bases from J; junction bases left unmatched: 17. The TCR beta CDR3 regions underwent amplification using RNA transcripts as the source. HTBI primers were the set used in a first-round RT-PCR of the TCR CDR3. Each CDR3 protein is one row after TCRdb ran MiXCR on the multiplex PCR reads. The sample holds 550,000 to 700,000 distinct CDR3 sequences, around 42% seen once.

The chain carries TRBV29-1 and TRBJ2-7; 9 nucleotides line up with TRBD2. The origin of this receptor is an adult woman with Graves' disease, either hyperthyroidism or ophthalmopathy (not recorded which). Source material: peripheral blood or thyroid tissue (not recorded which). The CDR3 reads CSVLGDPSGKGTEQYF. The CDR3 nucleotides are TGCAGCGTTCTTGGAGATCCTAGCGGGAAGGGAACCGAGCAGTACTTC.